The entry that follows covers one T cell receptor beta chain sequence. The antigen is not known. Regarding time point: pre-treatment sample, taken before nivolumab and TIL therapy. Adults with stage 4 NSCLC were enrolled in a phase I trial. This was the immunoSEQ v3 assay. Measured with immunoSEQ multiplex PCR; TCRdb has only the in-frame clones, and not every one. The profile shows about 32,000 clones, 74% of them singletons. The CDR3 covers 16 residues. Trimming took 8 bases from V and 6 from J; bases not matched to a gene: 13. The V gene's germline CDR1 is MGHRA and CDR2 YSYEKL. This sample is drawn from a study of TIL therapy for anti-PD-1-resistant metastatic lung cancer. Study outcomes and limitations: The baseline peripheral repertoire was partially replaced by infused TIL clonotypes that later decayed.

The input for sequencing was blood, taken at baseline. This TCR derives from a woman aged 30-79 years with non-small cell lung cancer. This sequence joins TRBV4-1 and TRBJ2-3; TRBD1 matches at 11 bases. The CDR3 reads CASGVRWGQGDDTQYF. The CDR3 bases are TGCGCCAGCGGGGTGAGGTGGGGACAGGGGGACGATACGCAGTATTTT.